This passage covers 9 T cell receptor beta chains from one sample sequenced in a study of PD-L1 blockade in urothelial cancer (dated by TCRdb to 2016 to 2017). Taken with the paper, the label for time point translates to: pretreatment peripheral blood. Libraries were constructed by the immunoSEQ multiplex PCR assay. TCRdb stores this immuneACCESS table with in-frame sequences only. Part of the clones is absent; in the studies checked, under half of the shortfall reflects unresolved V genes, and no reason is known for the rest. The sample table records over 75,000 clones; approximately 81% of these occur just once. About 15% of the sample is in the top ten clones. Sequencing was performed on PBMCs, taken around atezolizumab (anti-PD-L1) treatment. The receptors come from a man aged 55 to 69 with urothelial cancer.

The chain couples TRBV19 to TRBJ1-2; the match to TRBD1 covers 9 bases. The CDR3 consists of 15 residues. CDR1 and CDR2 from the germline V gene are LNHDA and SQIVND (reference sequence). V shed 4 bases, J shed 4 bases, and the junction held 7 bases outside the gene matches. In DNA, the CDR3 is TGTGCCAGTAGTACCGGGACAGGGTCCTTCTATGGCTACACCTTC. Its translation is CASSTGTGSFYGYTF.

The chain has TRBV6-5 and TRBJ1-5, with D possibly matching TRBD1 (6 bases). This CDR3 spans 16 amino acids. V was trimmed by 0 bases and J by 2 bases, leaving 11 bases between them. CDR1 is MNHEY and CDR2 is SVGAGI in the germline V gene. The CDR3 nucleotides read TGTGCCAGCAGTTACTCTGGGGGCGCGGGCAATCAGCCCCAGCATTTT. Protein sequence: CASSYSGGAGNQPQHF.

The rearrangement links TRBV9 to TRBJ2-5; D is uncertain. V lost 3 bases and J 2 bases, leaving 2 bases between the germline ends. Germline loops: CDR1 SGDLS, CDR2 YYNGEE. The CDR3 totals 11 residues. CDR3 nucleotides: TGTGCCAGCAGCGCTCAAGAGACCCAGTACTTC. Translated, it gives CASSAQETQYF.

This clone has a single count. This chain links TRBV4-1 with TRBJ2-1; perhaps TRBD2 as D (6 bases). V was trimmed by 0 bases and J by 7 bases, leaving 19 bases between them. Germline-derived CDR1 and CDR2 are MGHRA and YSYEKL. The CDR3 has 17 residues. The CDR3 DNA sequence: TGCGCCAGCAGCCAAGAGCTAGGGTTAGCGGAAAGAAATGAGCAGTTCTTC. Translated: CASSQELGLAERNEQFF.

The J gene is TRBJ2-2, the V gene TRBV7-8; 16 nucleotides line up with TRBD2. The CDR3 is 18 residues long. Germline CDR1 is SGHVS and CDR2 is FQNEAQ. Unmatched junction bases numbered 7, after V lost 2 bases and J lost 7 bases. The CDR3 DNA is TGTGCCAGCAGCTTAAAGGGGACTAGCGGGAGGGTGGGCGGGGAGCTGTTTTTT. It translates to CASSLKGTSGRVGGELFF.

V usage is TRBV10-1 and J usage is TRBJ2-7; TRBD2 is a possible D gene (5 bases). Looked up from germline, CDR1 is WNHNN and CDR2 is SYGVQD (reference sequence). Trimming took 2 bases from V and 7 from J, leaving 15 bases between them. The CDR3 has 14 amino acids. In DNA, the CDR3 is TGCGCCAGCAGTGAGGGTCGGGAATTAGGGGAGCAGTACTTC. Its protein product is CASSEGRELGEQYF.

This CDR3 reads CASSVDPGGTYNEQFF. The CDR3 DNA reads TGTGCCAGCAGCGTCGATCCGGGGGGCACCTACAATGAGCAGTTCTTC. V gene TRBV9 combines with J gene TRBJ2-1, with D maybe TRBD2 (7 bases). Between the trimmed V and J ends, which lost 2 bases and 2 bases, there was a span of 14 bases. CDR1 is SGDLS and CDR2 is YYNGEE in the germline V gene. This CDR3 region has 16 residues.

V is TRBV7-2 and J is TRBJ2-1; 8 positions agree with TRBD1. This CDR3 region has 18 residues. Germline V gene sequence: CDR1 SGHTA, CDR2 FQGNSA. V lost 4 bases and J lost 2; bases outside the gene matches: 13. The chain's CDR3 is CASSSRGGTGGTYNEQFF. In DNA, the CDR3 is TGTGCCAGCAGCTCCAGGGGTGGAACAGGGGGGACCTACAATGAGCAGTTCTTC. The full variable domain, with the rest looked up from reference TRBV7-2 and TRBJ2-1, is GAGVSQSPSNKVTEKGKDVELRCDPISGHTALYWYRQSLGQGLEFLIYFQGNSAPDKSGLPSDRFSAERTGGSVSTLTIQRTQQEDSAVYLCASSSRGGTGGTYNEQFFGPGTRLTVL.

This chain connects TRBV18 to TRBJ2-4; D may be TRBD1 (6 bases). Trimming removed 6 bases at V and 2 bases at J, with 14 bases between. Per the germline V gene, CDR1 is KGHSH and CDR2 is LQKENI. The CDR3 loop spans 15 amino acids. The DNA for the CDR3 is TGTGCCAGCTCCCTCTCAGGGGTGACCAAAAACATTCAGTACTTC. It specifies CASSLSGVTKNIQYF.